This T cell receptor (beta chain) was found in a study of T-cell reconstitution after alpha-beta-depleted transplantation in children. Trimming took 9 bases from V and 7 from J, leaving 16 bases between them. This CDR3 is 13 amino acids long. Germline values: CDR1 SGHRS, CDR2 YFSETQ. Study results and limitations: Reportedly, only several hundred clones from non-depleted graft cells drove alpha-beta T-cell counts at about two months. For some patients, TCRbeta diversity was high at day 60 because of recipient T cells and thymic progenitors that survived. Among T cells one year after transplant, newly produced cells accounted for most counts and diversity.

This clonotype was observed many times. Its antigen is unknown. The library targeted TCRbeta and was prepared with unique molecular identifiers. Each CDR3 protein is one row after TCRdb ran MiXCR on the PCR reads. This table has 200,000 to 250,000 distinct CDR3 sequences, under 13% appearing once. The material was PBMCs, obtained before TCRalphabeta/CD19-depleted stem cell transplant. The V call is TRBV5-1, the J call TRBJ2-2; no clear D. This TCR derives from a child in the first two years of life with acute myeloid leukemia, due to receive a stem cell transplant. DNA for the CDR3: TGCGCCACTAACAAGGATGGCGGCGGGGAGCTGTTTTTT. It translates to CATNKDGGGELFF.